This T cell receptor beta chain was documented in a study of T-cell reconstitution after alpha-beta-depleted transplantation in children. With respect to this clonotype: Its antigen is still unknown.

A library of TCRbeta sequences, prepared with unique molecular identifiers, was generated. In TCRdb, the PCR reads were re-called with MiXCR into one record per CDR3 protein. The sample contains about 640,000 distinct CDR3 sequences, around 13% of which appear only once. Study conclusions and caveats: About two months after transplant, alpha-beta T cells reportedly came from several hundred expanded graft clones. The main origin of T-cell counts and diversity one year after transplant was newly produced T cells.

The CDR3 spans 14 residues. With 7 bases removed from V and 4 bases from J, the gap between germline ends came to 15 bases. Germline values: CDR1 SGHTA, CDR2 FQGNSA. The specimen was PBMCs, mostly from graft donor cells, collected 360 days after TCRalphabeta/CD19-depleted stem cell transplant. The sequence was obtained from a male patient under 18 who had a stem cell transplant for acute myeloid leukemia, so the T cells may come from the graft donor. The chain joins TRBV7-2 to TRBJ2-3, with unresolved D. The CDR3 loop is CASILVGSADTQYF. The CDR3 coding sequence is TGTGCCAGCATATTAGTGGGGTCTGCAGATACGCAGTATTTT.